This T cell receptor (beta chain) was profiled in a study of early T cells in non-severe SARS-CoV-2 infection. Study in general: Sequencing targeted bulk RNA from unsorted whole blood, leaving chains unpaired.

The CDR3 runs 15 residues. Trimming removed 7 bases at V and 0 bases at J, with 13 bases between. The germline gives CDR1 MDHEN, CDR2 SYDVKM. This clonotype was seen more than once but under ten times. Its matching antigen is unknown. General observations from the study: Private and CD4 specificities were missed by VDJdb matching, which favored anti-spike CD8 responses.

Each single cDNA molecule received a unique molecular identifier. TCRdb recomputed calls from the 5' RACE reads with MiXCR, one row per CDR3 protein. The sample holds around 70,000 distinct CDR3 sequences, 10% to 15% seen once. Sequencing input: whole blood. The chain is built from TRBV28 and TRBJ1-5; D call uncertain. This TCR was sampled from an adult who was a healthcare worker with PCR-confirmed SARS-CoV-2 infection or an uninfected control (not recorded which). CDR3 coding DNA: TGTGCCAGCACCCCGACTAGGCTTAGCAATCAGCCCCAGCATTTT. Its protein is CASTPTRLSNQPQHF. Drawing the rest from reference TRBV28 and TRBJ1-5, the complete variable domain is DVKVTQSSRYLVKRTGEKVFLECVQDMDHENMFWYRQDPGLGLRLIYFSYDVKMKEKGDIPEGYSVSREKKERFSLILESASTNQTSMYLCASTPTRLSNQPQHFGDGTRLSIL.